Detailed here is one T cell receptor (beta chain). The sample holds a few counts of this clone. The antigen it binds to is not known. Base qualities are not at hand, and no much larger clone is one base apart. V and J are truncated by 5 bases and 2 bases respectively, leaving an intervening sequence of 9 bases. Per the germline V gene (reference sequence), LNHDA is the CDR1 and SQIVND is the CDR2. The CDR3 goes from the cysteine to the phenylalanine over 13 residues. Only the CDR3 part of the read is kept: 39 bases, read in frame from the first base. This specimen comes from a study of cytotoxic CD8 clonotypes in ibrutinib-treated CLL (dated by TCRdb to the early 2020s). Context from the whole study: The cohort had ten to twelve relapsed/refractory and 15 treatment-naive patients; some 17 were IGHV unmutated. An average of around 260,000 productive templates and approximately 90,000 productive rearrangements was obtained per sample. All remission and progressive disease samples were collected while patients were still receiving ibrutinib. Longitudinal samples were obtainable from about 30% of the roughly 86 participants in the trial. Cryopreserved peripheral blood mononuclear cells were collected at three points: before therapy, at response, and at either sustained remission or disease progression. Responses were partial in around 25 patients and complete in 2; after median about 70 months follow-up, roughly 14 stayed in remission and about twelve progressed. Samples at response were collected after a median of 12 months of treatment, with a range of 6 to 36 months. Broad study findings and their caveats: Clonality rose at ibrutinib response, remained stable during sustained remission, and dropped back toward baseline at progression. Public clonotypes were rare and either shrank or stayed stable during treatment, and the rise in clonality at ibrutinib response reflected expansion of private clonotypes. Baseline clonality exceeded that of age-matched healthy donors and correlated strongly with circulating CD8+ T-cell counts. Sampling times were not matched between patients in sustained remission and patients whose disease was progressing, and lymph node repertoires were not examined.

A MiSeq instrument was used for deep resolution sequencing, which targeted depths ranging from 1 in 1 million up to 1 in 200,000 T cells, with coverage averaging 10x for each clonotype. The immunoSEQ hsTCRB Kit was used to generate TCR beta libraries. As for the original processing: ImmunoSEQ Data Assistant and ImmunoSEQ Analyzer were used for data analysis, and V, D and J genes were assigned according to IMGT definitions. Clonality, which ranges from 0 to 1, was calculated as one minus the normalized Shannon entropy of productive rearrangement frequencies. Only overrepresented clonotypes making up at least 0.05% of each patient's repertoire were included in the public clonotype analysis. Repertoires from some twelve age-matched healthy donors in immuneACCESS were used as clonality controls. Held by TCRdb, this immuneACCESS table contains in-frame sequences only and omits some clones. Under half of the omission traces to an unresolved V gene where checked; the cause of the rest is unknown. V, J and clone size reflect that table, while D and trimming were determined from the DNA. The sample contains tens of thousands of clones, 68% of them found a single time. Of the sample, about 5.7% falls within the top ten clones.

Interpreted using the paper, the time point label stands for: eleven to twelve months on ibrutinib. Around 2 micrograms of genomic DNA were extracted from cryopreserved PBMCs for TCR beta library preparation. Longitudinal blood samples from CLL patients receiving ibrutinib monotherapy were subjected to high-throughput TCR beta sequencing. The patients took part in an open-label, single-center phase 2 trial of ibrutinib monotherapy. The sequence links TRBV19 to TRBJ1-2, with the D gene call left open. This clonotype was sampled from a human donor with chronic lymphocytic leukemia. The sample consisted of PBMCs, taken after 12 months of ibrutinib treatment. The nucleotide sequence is TGTGCCAGTAGTCCAGGAATAAACTATGGCTACACCTTC. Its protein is CASSPGINYGYTF.